The source of this TCR beta chain is a study of vaccination and CD4 T cells after COVID-19 (dated by TCRdb to the early 2020s). Study-level background: Every convalescent patient had a positive nasal swab PCR test for SARS-CoV-2, with mild disease in 9 or 10 patients and severe disease in one. In the convalescent cohort there were six males and four females, among whom were two Hispanic individuals, seven Caucasians, two Asians and one multiracial person. Each participant got two doses of either the Pfizer-BioNTech BNT162b2 vaccine (n=8) or the Moderna mRNA-1273 vaccine (n=2). Post-COVID blood samples from convalescent patients were collected a median of 101 days after diagnosis, with a range of 35 to 161 days. Post-vaccine blood samples were taken a median of approximately 70 days after the second vaccine dose, with a range of about 14 to 241 days. For stimulating the cultures, overlapping spike peptide pools were used, derived from SARS-CoV-2 as well as from the common cold coronaviruses HCoV-NL63, HCoV-OC43 and HCoV-229E. Control cultures received a CEFX viral epitope pool as the positive control, an HIV-1 Nef peptide pool as the negative control, or no peptide. In around 10 COVID-19 convalescent patients and several infection-naive healthy vaccine recipients, researchers compared the spike-specific CD4+ TCR repertoire from before mRNA vaccination with the repertoire from after.

Results and caveats for the whole study, not just this receptor: The number of convalescent patients in the study was relatively small, and the study did not examine early timepoints following natural infection. Of the vaccine-specific clones found in convalescent patients, nearly all (304 of 307) were mono-reactive for SARS-CoV-2 spike instead of being cross-reactive with common cold coronaviruses. In convalescent patients, a median around 86% of post-vaccine SARS-CoV-2-reactive clones were detected only after vaccination, suggesting vaccine-specific priming. The median count of SARS-CoV-2-reactive clonotypes went up from approximately 22 after infection to about 41 after vaccination, although the change was not significant.

This clonotype was picked up a small number of times. Its specific antigen is unknown. Base qualities are missing; no much larger clone stands one base away. The method was PCR. DNA from cultured CD4+ T cells was subjected to TCR sequencing with the Oncomine TCR Beta short-read assay at the Johns Hopkins FTIC core. The QIAamp micro DNA kit was used to extract genomic DNA from the cultured CD4+ T cells. The Oncomine TCR Beta libraries from cultured CD4+ T cells were pooled using unique dual indexes and then sequenced on an Illumina iSeq 100. In the authors' own workflow: Non-productive sequences were filtered out, and CDR3s that did not start with C, did not end with F or W, or were shorter than 7 amino acids were discarded. Antigen-specific clonotypes were identified using the MANAFEST web application through comparison of peptide-stimulated wells with reference and other culture wells. For a clone to be called positive, the clone needed an FDR below 0.05, an odds ratio above 5, and a productive frequency above 0.1% in at least two of three replicate wells. A clonotype counted as cross-reactive if it showed significant expansion both in the SARS-CoV-2 spike wells and in at least one common cold coronavirus spike condition. Using R version 3.6.1, CDR3 homology was evaluated through Levenshtein distances (stringdist) along with unrooted phylogenetic trees (ape). In-frame beta chains were kept once TCRdb had trimmed the public reads at Q25 with fastp and called clones with MiXCR. Identical CDR3 protein sequences are pooled into one entry, listed with their most common genes and DNA. The V and J calls reflect TCRdb's pipeline rather than the authors' work. The sample data list 15,000 to 20,000 distinct CDR3 sequences, and just under 50% of these were observed just once. 4.5% to 6% of the sample is in the top ten clones.

CDR1 and CDR2 are read off the germline V gene (reference sequence) as DFQATT and SNEGSKA. Spanning cysteine to phenylalanine, the CDR3 consists of 11 amino acids. This entry keeps only the CDR3 DNA: 33 bases, framed from base 1. V and J lose 3 bases and 8 bases, and a span of 9 bases separates them. The meaning of the sample's treatment or condition label: approximately 9-day PBMC culture with coronavirus spike peptide pools or control peptides (ViraFEST assay). The study used the ViraFEST assay, which expanded antigen-specific T cells with peptide pools and then identified expanded clonotypes by TCR sequencing. The positive SARS-CoV-2 PCR tests of the convalescent patients were dated from March to December 2020, before the Alpha, Beta and Delta variants emerged in the United States. Each well held 2.2 million or so PBMCs cultured in IMDM containing roughly 5.4% human AB serum and 10 IU/ml IL-2, with 10 ug/ml peptide pools added. Half of the culture medium was replaced with fresh IL-2-containing medium on days 3 and 7. CD4+ T cells were isolated after about 10 days of culture through negative selection using the EasySep CD4+ T cell isolation kit. Ficoll-Paque Plus gradient centrifugation was used to isolate PBMCs from whole blood, and the isolated PBMCs were then either used fresh or cryopreserved at -140C. Each culture condition was generally run in triplicate wells.

The sample here was CD4+ T cells from blood, cultured in vitro, taken before SARS-CoV-2 vaccination. The sequence links TRBV20-1 to TRBJ2-3, with TRBD1 perhaps the D gene, on 5 matching bases. This TCR was sampled from a human donor who had recovered from COVID-19. The sequenced DNA: TGCAGTGCTAGTTGGCAGGGTACGCAGTATTTT. This yields the protein CSASWQGTQYF.